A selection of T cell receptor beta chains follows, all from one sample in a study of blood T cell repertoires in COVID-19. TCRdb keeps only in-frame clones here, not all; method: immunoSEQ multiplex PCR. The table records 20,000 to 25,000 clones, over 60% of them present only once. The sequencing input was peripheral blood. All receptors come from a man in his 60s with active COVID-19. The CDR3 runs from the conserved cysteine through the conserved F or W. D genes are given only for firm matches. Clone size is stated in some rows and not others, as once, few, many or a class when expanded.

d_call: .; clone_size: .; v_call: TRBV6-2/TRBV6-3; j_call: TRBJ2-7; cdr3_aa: CASSYSTGTPTYEQYF; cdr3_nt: TGTGCCAGCAGTTACTCGACAGGGACTCCTACCTACGAGCAGTACTTC
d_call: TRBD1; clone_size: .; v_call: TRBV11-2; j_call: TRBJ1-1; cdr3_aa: CASSRPRTGLNTEAFF; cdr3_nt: TGTGCCAGCAGCCGCCCGCGGACAGGGTTGAACACTGAAGCTTTCTTT
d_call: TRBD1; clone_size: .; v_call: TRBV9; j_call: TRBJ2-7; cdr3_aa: CASNGVPDRVIAFYEQYF; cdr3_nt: TGTGCCAGCAATGGGGTACCGGACAGGGTCATAGCATTCTACGAGCAGTACTTC
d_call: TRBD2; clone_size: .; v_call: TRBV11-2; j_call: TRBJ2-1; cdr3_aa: CASSSGLAGGPVEQFF; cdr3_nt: TGTGCCAGCAGCTCGGGACTAGCGGGAGGGCCGGTGGAGCAGTTCTTC
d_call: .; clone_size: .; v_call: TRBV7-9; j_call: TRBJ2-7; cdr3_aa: CASSLSGYEQYF; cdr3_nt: TGTGCCAGCAGCTTATCAGGCTACGAGCAGTACTTC
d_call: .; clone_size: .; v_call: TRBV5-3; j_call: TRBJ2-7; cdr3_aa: CARSLEGCSGSAGSYEQYF; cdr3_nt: TGTGCCAGAAGCTTGGAAGGCTGTAGTGGGTCAGCGGGTTCCTACGAGCAGTACTTC
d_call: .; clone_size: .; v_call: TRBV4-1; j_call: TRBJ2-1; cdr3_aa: CASSQAPLIYNEQFF; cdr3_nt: TGCGCCAGCAGCCAGGCACCCCTCATCTACAATGAGCAGTTCTTC
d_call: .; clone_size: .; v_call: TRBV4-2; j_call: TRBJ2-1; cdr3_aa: CASSQDLVLAVNNEQFF; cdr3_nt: TGTGCCAGCAGCCAAGACCTCGTCTTAGCAGTAAACAATGAGCAGTTCTTC
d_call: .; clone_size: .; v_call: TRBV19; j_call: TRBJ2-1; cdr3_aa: CASSIRDRYNEQFF; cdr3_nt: TGTGCCAGTAGTATCCGGGATAGATACAATGAGCAGTTCTTC
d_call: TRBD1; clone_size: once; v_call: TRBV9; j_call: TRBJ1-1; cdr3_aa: CASSVVPTGANTEAFF; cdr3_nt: TGTGCCAGCAGCGTAGTACCGACAGGGGCGAACACTGAAGCTTTCTTT
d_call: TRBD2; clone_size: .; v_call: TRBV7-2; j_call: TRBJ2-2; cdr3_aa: CASSFSLAGAGELFF; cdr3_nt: TGTGCCAGCAGCTTCTCCTTAGCGGGAGCCGGGGAGCTGTTTTTT
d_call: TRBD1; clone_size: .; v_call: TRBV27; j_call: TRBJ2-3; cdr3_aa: CASSLRLKGASDTQYF; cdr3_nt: TGTGCCAGCAGTTTACGGTTGAAGGGGGCTTCAGATACGCAGTATTTT
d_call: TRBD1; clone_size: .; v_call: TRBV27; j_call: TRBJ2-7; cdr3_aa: CASSPRDRASYEQYF; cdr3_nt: TGTGCCAGCAGTCCAAGGGACAGGGCTTCCTACGAGCAGTACTTC
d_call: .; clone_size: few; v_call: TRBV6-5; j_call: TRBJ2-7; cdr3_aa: CASSYLATGYEQYF; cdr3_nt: TGTGCCAGCAGTTACTTGGCGACAGGCTATGAGCAGTACTTC
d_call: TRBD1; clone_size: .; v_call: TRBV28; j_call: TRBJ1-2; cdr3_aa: CASSPGGDRGLGYTF; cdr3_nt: TGTGCCAGCAGTCCCGGGGGGGACAGGGGGCTTGGCTACACCTTC
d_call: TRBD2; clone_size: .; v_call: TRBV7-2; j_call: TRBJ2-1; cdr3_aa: CASSFLAGLGSYNEQFF; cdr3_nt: TGTGCCAGCAGCTTCTTAGCGGGCCTGGGGTCCTACAATGAGCAGTTCTTC
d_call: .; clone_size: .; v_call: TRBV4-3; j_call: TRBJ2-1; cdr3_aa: CASSQDGGFEQFF; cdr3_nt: TGCGCCAGCAGCCAAGATGGCGGGTTTGAGCAGTTCTTC
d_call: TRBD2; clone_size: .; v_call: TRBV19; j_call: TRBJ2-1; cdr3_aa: CASSIDVLAGGLNEQFF; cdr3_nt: TGTGCCAGTAGTATAGATGTCCTAGCGGGAGGGTTGAATGAGCAGTTCTTC
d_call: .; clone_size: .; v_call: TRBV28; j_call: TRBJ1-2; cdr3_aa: CASSLTEGLNGYTF; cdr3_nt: TGTGCCAGCAGTTTAACCGAGGGACTCAATGGCTACACCTTC
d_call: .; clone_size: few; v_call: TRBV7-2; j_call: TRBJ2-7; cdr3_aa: CASSLGQLYEQYF; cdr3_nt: TGTGCCAGCAGCTTAGGACAGCTCTACGAGCAGTACTTC
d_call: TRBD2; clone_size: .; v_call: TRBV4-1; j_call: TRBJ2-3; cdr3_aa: CASSQVSTSGVNTDTQYF; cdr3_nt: TGCGCCAGCAGCCAAGTATCAACTAGCGGGGTGAACACAGATACGCAGTATTTT
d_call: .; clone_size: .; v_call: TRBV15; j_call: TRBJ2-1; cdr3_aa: CATSRDPPSGWGFNEQFF; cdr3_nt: TGTGCCACCAGCAGAGACCCTCCGTCAGGGTGGGGCTTCAATGAGCAGTTCTTC
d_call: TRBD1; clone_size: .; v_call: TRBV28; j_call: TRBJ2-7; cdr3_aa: CASSLVGQGLEQYF; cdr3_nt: TGTGCCAGCAGTTTGGTGGGACAGGGACTCGAGCAGTACTTC
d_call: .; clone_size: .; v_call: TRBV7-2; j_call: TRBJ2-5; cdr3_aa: CASTFEGGETQYF; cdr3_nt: TGTGCCAGCACCTTTGAGGGGGGGGAGACCCAGTACTTC
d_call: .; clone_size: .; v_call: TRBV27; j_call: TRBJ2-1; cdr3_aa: CASSSNYNEQFF; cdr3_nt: TGTGCCAGCAGTTCCAACTACAATGAGCAGTTCTTC
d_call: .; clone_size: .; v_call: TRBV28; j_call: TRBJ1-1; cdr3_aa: CASSLSSRGEAFF; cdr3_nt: TGTGCCAGCAGTTTGTCCTCCAGGGGTGAAGCTTTCTTT
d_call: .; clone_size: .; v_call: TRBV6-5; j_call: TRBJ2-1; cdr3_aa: CASRGSAYNEQFF; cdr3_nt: TGTGCCAGCAGGGGTAGCGCATACAATGAGCAGTTCTTC
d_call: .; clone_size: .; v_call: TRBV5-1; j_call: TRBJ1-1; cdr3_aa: CASSPRPGNTEAFF; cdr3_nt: TGCGCCAGCAGCCCTCGGCCGGGGAACACTGAAGCTTTCTTT
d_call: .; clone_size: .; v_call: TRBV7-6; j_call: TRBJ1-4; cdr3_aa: CASSPQRPSTNEKLFF; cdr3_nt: TGTGCCAGCAGCCCTCAGCGACCGTCAACTAATGAAAAACTGTTTTTT
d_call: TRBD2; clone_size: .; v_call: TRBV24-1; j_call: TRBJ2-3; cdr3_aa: CASGGGADTQYF; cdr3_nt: TGTGCCTCGGGGGGGGGCGCAGATACGCAGTATTTT
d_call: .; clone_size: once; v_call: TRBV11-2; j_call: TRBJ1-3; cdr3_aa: CASSSAGASSGNTIYF; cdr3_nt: TGTGCCAGCAGCTCAGCGGGGGCGAGCTCTGGAAACACCATATATTTT
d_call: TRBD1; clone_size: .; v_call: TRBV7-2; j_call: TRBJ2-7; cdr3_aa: CASRRDRAGEQYF; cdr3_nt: TGTGCCAGCAGGCGGGACAGGGCTGGGGAGCAGTACTTC
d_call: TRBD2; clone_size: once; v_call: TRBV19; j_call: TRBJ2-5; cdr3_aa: CASSRTSGRARETQYF; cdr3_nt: TGTGCCAGTAGCCGGACTAGCGGGAGGGCCCGAGAGACCCAGTACTTC
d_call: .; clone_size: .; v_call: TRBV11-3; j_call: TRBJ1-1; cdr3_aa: CASSLSEYTEAFF; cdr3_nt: TGTGCCAGCAGCTTATCCGAGTACACTGAAGCTTTCTTT
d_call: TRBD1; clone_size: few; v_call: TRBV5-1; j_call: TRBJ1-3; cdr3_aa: CASSIGQDGNTIYF; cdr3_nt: TGCGCCAGCAGCATCGGACAGGATGGAAACACCATATATTTT
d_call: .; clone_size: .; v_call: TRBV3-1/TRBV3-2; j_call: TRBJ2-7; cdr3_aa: CASSQENCERVSYEQYF; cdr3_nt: TGTGCCAGCAGCCAAGAAAATTGCGAGCGCGTATCCTACGAGCAGTACTTC
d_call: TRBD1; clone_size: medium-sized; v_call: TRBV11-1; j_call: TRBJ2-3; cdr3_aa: CASSLAGTGATDTQYF; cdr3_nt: TGTGCCAGCAGCTTAGCAGGGACAGGGGCCACAGATACGCAGTATTTT
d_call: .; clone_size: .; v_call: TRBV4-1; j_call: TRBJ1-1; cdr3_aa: CASSQGPGVTEAFF; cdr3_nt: TGCGCCAGCAGCCAAGGTCCGGGAGTCACTGAAGCTTTCTTT
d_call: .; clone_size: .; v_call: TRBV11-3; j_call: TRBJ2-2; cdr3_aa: CASSPRAGDGTGELFF; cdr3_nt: TGTGCCAGCAGCCCCCGGGCAGGGGACGGCACCGGGGAGCTGTTTTTT
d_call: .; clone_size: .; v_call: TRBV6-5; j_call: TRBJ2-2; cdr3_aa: CASLLQNTGELFF; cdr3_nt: TGTGCCAGCTTACTGCAGAACACCGGGGAGCTGTTTTTT
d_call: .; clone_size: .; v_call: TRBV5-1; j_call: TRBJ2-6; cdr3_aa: CASSSRSRGYGANVLTF; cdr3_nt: TGCGCCAGCAGCTCCCGATCCAGGGGATATGGGGCCAACGTCCTGACTTTC
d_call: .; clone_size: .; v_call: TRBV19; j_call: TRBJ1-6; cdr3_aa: CASTRGGSYNSPLHF; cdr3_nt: TGTGCCAGTACCAGGGGTGGGTCCTATAATTCACCCCTCCACTTT
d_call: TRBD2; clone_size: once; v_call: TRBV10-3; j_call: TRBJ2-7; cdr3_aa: CAISPLAGVYEQYF; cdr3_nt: TGTGCCATCAGCCCTCTAGCGGGAGTCTACGAGCAGTACTTC
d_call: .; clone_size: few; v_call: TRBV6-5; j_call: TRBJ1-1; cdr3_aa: CASSPRETGTEAFF; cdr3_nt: TGTGCCAGCAGCCCCCGAGAGACTGGCACTGAAGCTTTCTTT
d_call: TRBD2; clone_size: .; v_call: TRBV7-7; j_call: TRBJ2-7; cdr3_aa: CASSPGTSGKYEQYF; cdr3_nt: TGTGCTAGCAGCCCCGGGACTAGCGGGAAATACGAGCAGTACTTC
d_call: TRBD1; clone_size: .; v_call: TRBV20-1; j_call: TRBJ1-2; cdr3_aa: CSASGGRGLGGYTF; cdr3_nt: TGCAGTGCTAGTGGGGGAAGGGGGCTGGGAGGCTACACCTTC
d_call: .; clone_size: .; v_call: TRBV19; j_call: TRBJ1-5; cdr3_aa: CASSLGGFEPQHF; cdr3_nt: TGTGCCAGTAGCTTGGGGGGATTCGAGCCCCAGCATTTT
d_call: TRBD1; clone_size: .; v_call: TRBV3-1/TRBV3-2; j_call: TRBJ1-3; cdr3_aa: CASSPKGQSSGNTIYF; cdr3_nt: TGTGCCAGCAGCCCGAAGGGACAGAGCTCTGGAAACACCATATATTTT
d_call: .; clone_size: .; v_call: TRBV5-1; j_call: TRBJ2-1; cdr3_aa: CASGSGYNEQFF; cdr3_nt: TGCGCCAGCGGTAGCGGCTACAATGAGCAGTTCTTC
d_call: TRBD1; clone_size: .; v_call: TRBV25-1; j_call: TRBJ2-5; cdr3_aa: CASSEAGGYETQYF; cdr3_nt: TGTGCCAGCAGTGAGGCAGGGGGCTACGAGACCCAGTACTTC
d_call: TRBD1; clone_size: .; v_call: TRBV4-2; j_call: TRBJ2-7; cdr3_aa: CASSPGQGSYEQYF; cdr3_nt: TGTGCCAGCAGCCCGGGACAGGGTTCCTACGAGCAGTACTTC
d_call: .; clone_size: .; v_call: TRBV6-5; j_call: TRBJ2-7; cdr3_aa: CASIYRAHEQYF; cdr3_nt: TGTGCCAGCATCTACAGGGCCCACGAGCAGTACTTC
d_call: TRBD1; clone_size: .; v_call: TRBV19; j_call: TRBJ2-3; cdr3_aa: CASSIEGTDTDTQYF; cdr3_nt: TGTGCCAGTAGTATAGAAGGGACAGACACAGATACGCAGTATTTT
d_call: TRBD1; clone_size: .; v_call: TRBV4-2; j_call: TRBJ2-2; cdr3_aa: CASSQTDRGQQHTGELFF; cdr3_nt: TGTGCCAGCAGCCAAACAGACAGGGGGCAACAGCACACCGGGGAGCTGTTTTTT
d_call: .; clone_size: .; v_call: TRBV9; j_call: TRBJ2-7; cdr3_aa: CASSVDSSYEQYF; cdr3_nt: TGTGCCAGCAGCGTAGACAGCTCCTACGAGCAGTACTTC
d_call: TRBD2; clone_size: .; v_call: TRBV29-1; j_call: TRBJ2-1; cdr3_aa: CSVVGGLLYNEQFF; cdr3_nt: TGCAGCGTTGTGGGGGGACTACTTTACAATGAGCAGTTCTTC
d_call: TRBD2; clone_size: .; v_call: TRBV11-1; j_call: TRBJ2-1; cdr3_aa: CASSPLAALTYNEQFF; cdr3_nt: TGTGCCAGCAGCCCACTAGCGGCTCTAACCTACAATGAGCAGTTCTTC
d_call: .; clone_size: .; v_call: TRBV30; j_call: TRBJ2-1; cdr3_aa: CAWSRGSHNEQFF; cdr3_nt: TGTGCCTGGAGTAGGGGGTCCCACAATGAGCAGTTCTTC